What follows are 20 T cell receptor beta chains derived from one specimen sequenced in a study of Ad26.COV2.S vaccination and SARS-CoV-2 variants. Libraries were prepared by immunoSEQ multiplex PCR; TCRdb keeps only in-frame clonotypes and omits some of them. The table includes approximately 410,000 clones, roughly 90% detected once. Treatment meaning: some 19 received Ad26.COV2.S at low or high dose, single or two shots; about five received placebo; per-sample allocation not given. All samples were drawn on day 63, counting from the first vaccine or placebo injection. The sample here was peripheral blood, taken in a trial of Ad26.COV2.S vaccine versus placebo. Receptor source: a person between 18 and 65 years old who received the Ad26.COV2.S COVID-19 vaccine or a placebo.

The chain employs TRBV29-1 and TRBJ2-3; tentatively, D is TRBD2 (7 bases). CDR1 and CDR2 from the germline V gene are SQVTM and ANQGSEA. The CDR3 has 15 residues. V was shortened by 7 bases and J by 0 bases, with 17 bases between the two germline ends. CDR3 in amino acids: CSALGGGRSTDTQYF. The CDR3 bases are TGCAGCGCCCTCGGCGGGGGCCGTAGCACAGATACGCAGTATTTT.

The chain couples TRBV2 to TRBJ1-2; D not certain. Trimming pared 8 bases from V and 8 bases from J, leaving 18 bases between. This CDR3 spans 13 amino acids. Looked up from germline, CDR1 is SNHLY and CDR2 is FYNNEI. The CDR3 is CASVLTRFEGYTF. The DNA for the CDR3 is TGTGCCAGCGTATTAACACGGTTCGAGGGCTACACCTTC.

In nucleotides, the CDR3 is TGTGCCATCAGTGAATGGACTAGCGGGCATTACGAGCAGTACTTC. This encodes CAISEWTSGHYEQYF. The V gene is TRBV10-3, the J gene TRBJ2-7; TRBD2 agrees at 11 bases. The ends lost 3 bases at V and 4 bases at J; junction bases unmatched: 5. The CDR3 runs to 15 residues. CDR1 is ENHRY and CDR2 is SYGVKD in the germline V gene.

The chain has TRBV5-1 and TRBJ1-2; D is perhaps TRBD1 (5 bases). Germline V gene data show CDR1 as SGHRS and CDR2 as YFSETQ. V shed 5 bases and J shed 5 bases, with 16 bases lying between them. The CDR3 extends over 14 amino acids. The CDR3 loop is CASSLFQGPYGYTF. In DNA form, the CDR3 reads TGCGCCAGCAGTCTATTTCAGGGACCATATGGCTACACCTTC. The complete variable domain, with remaining parts taken from reference TRBV5-1 and TRBJ1-2, reads KAGVTQTPRYLIKTRGQQVTLSCSPISGHRSVSWYQQTPGQGLQFLFEYFSETQRNKGNFPGRFSGRQFSNSRSEMNVSTLELGDSALYLCASSLFQGPYGYTFGSGTRLTVV.

The rearrangement links TRBV15 to TRBJ1-1; D is possibly TRBD1 (5 bases). The V and J ends lost 0 bases and 4 bases respectively, with 15 bases between them. The CDR3 totals 16 residues. Germline values: CDR1 LNHNV, CDR2 YYDKDF (reference sequence). The CDR3 spells CATSREGRHPGTEAFF. The CDR3 bases are TGTGCCACCAGCAGAGAGGGACGACACCCGGGCACTGAAGCTTTCTTT.

This clone was recorded only once. The rearrangement joins TRBV6-1 to TRBJ1-3; D uncertain. Germline V gives CDR1 MNHNS, CDR2 SASEGT. V was pared by 3 bases and J by 1 base, with 13 bases between. This CDR3 spans 16 amino acids. CDR3 in amino acids: CASSEHTWGSGNTIYF. The CDR3 bases are TGTGCCAGCAGTGAGCATACATGGGGATCTGGAAACACCATATATTTT.

The gene calls are TRBV28 and TRBJ1-2; maybe TRBD1 (6 bases). The CDR3 length is 14 residues. Trimming took off 3 bases at V and 7 bases at J, with 15 bases between the two ends. Germline lookup yields CDR1 MDHEN and CDR2 SYDVKM. CDR3 coding DNA: TGTGCCAGCAGTTTTTCCAGGGGTGGGTTTGGCTACACCTTC. Translating gives CASSFSRGGFGYTF.

J is TRBJ1-1 and V is TRBV27, with TRBD1 identical over 8 bases. CDR3 size: 14 residues. The germline V gene has CDR1 MNHEY and CDR2 SMNVEV (reference sequence). The V gene end was trimmed by 5 bases and the J gene end by 7 bases; junction bases not matched to a gene: 9. CDR3 nucleotide sequence: TGTGCCAGCAGTCCCGGACAGGGTGAGGATGAAGCTTTCTTT. Its translation: CASSPGQGEDEAFF.

This clone appeared a single time. The gene calls are TRBV19 and TRBJ1-4; 7 positions match TRBD1. Germline CDR1 reads LNHDA; CDR2 reads SQIVND (reference sequence). J lost 8 bases, V lost 5 bases, and 8 bases had no gene match. The CDR3 loop spans 14 amino acids. This chain's CDR3 is CASSLQGLSEKLFF. The CDR3 DNA reads as TGTGCCAGTAGTCTACAGGGGTTATCGGAAAAACTGTTTTTT.

V usage is TRBV9 and J usage is TRBJ2-1; the match to TRBD2 covers 10 bases. Germline trimming cut 0 bases from V and 4 bases from J; bases unmatched to any gene: 7. This CDR3 has 17 amino acids. Germline-derived CDR1 and CDR2 are SGDLS and YYNGEE. The CDR3: CASSVVAGGTKYNEQFF. As DNA, the CDR3 is TGTGCCAGCAGCGTAGTAGCGGGGGGTACCAAATACAATGAGCAGTTCTTC.

The CDR3 is CASSLVGGIGAIGNQPQHF. CDR3 nucleotides: TGTGCCAGCAGCTTGGTGGGGGGGATCGGAGCCATAGGCAATCAGCCCCAGCATTTT. The chain combines TRBV5-5 with TRBJ1-5; D might be TRBD1 (5 bases). This CDR3 contains 19 residues. V shed 0 bases and J shed 2 bases, with 21 bases lying between them. The germline V gene has CDR1 SGHKS and CDR2 YYEKEE (reference sequence).

This clone was seen a handful of times. V usage is TRBV4-1 and J usage is TRBJ2-7; TRBD1 matches 9 bases. There are 16 residues in the CDR3. Germline assignment: CDR1 MGHRA and CDR2 YSYEKL. After removal of 3 bases from V and 3 bases from J, the junction contained 9 bases not matched to a gene. The CDR3 region is CASSQLRDRARYEQYF. Written as DNA, the CDR3 is TGCGCCAGCAGCCAGCTAAGGGACAGGGCTCGCTACGAGCAGTACTTC.

The chain combines TRBV28 with TRBJ2-7; D is unresolved. With 5 bases removed from V and 0 bases from J, the gap between germline ends came to 20 bases. CDR1 MDHEN and CDR2 SYDVKM come from the germline V gene. The CDR3 has 17 residues. This CDR3 reads CASSLTVGALSSYEQYF. CDR3 in DNA: TGTGCCAGCAGTCTCACAGTCGGAGCCTTAAGCTCCTACGAGCAGTACTTC.

V and J are TRBV9 and TRBJ1-1; no firm D call. CDR3 size: 15 residues. Per the germline V gene, CDR1 is SGDLS and CDR2 is YYNGEE. Trimming took off 1 base at V and 3 bases at J, with 13 bases between the two ends. The CDR3 DNA sequence: TGTGCCAGCAGCGTATCGTCCGGTAGCCACACTGAAGCTTTCTTT. This codes for CASSVSSGSHTEAFF.

The gene calls are TRBV4-2 and TRBJ1-6; D is undetermined. This CDR3 is built from 15 residues. Germline V gene lookup returns CDR1 LGHNA and CDR2 YNFKEQ. The V end was cut by 1 base, the J end by 7 bases, with 11 bases between. The CDR3 protein is CASSQGNTANSPLHF. The DNA for the CDR3 is TGTGCCAGCAGCCAAGGGAACACAGCGAATTCACCCCTCCACTTT.

With respect to this clone: Given a much more abundant clone one base away, this may be a read error. The genes are TRBV6-5 and TRBJ1-6; D is ambiguous. Between the trimmed V and J ends, which lost 5 bases and 0 bases, there was a span of 5 bases. The CDR3 length is 14 residues. The V gene's germline CDR1 is MNHEY and CDR2 SVGAGI. As DNA, the CDR3 is TGTGCCAGCAGTCGGGACTCCTATAATTCACCCCTCCACTTT. As protein: CASSRDSYNSPLHF.

The chain employs TRBV5-1 and TRBJ1-4; D is undetermined. V was cut by 0 bases and J by 5 bases, with 8 bases left in between. The CDR3 is 14 residues long. CDR1 is SGHRS and CDR2 is YFSETQ in the germline V gene. CDR3 protein: CASSLEVGNEKLFF. CDR3 coding DNA: TGCGCCAGCAGCTTGGAAGTGGGAAATGAAAAACTGTTTTTT.

V and J are TRBV14 and TRBJ2-7; D unresolved. This CDR3 contains 13 residues. The germline V gene has CDR1 SGHDN and CDR2 FVKESK. The V end was cut by 0 bases, the J end by 10 bases, with 13 bases between. The CDR3 loop reads CASSQDLSDAQYF. DNA of the CDR3: TGTGCCAGCAGCCAAGATCTAAGTGATGCCCAGTACTTC.

The chain combines TRBV5-1 with TRBJ1-4; D gene ambiguous. Trimming shortened V by 1 base and J by 5 bases, and 12 bases separated the two germline ends. Germline CDR1 and CDR2: SGHRS and YFSETQ. The CDR3 runs 15 residues. CDR3 loop: CASSLNGMKNEKLFF. CDR3 DNA: TGCGCCAGCAGCTTGAACGGAATGAAGAATGAAAAACTGTTTTTT.

This clone turned up a few times. The chain carries TRBV9 and TRBJ1-2; D unresolved. Germline-derived CDR1 and CDR2 are SGDLS and YYNGEE. V was pared by 6 bases and J by 8 bases, with 14 bases between. The CDR3 contains 12 residues. CDR3 in DNA: TGTGCCAGCAAGGGTTGGGAGCGCGGCTACACCTTC. This translates into CASKGWERGYTF.